Listed below are T cell receptor beta chains from one sample, sequenced in a study of blood T cell repertoires in COVID-19. Sequencing was performed with immunoSEQ multiplex PCR; in TCRdb, only in-frame clones are kept and a portion is missing. The sample contains around 300,000 clones, around 87% of which appear only once. The source material was peripheral blood. Receptors were obtained from a man in his fifties or sixties with active or convalescent COVID-19. Both conserved end residues are part of each CDR3. Each record gives: D gene, V gene, clone size, J gene, CDR3 DNA, CDR3 protein. A D gene is named only where the DNA matches it firmly. For some rows the clone size is stated as once, few or many, or as a class when expanded; others skip it.

.	TRBV30	.	TRBJ1-3	TGTGCCTCAGGGGATTCCGGAAACACCATATATTTT	CASGDSGNTIYF
.	TRBV27	.	TRBJ1-4	TGTGCCAGCAGTTTGCGGGACTCTGAAAAACTGTTTTTT	CASSLRDSEKLFF
TRBD1	TRBV19	.	TRBJ2-2	TGTGCCAGTAGTCCCGGACAGGGGGCTACCGGGGAGCTGTTTTTT	CASSPGQGATGELFF
TRBD2	TRBV19	.	TRBJ2-5	TGTGCCAGTATGGATCTAGCGGGGCAAGAGACCCAGTACTTC	CASMDLAGQETQYF
TRBD1	TRBV7-6	few	TRBJ1-1	TGTGCCAGCAGCGATGACAGGGTTTCGAACACTGAAGCTTTCTTT	CASSDDRVSNTEAFF
.	TRBV7-3	.	TRBJ2-5	TGTGCCAGCAGCTTATCGCAGGGCGGGATGCAAGAGACCCAGTACTTC	CASSLSQGGMQETQYF
.	TRBV5-4	.	TRBJ2-5	TGTGCCAGCAGCTTGGCAGGCAAGTTCCAAGAGACCCAGTACTTC	CASSLAGKFQETQYF
.	TRBV6-5	.	TRBJ2-5	TGTGCCAGCAGTTACTCCTGGAGCCAAGAGACCCAGTACTTC	CASSYSWSQETQYF
.	TRBV7-2	.	TRBJ1-6	TGTGCCAGCAGCCGGAGAGATTCACCCCTCCACTTT	CASSRRDSPLHF
TRBD1	TRBV4-3	.	TRBJ2-1	TGCGCCAGCAGCCCCACAGGGACAGGGGATTACAATGAGCAGTTCTTC	CASSPTGTGDYNEQFF
TRBD2	TRBV11-2	.	TRBJ2-1	TGTGCCAGCAGCTTAGAGGCGGGGGACTACAATGAGCAGTTCTTC	CASSLEAGDYNEQFF
TRBD1	TRBV28	.	TRBJ1-5	TGTGCCAGCAGTTTCACAGGGGGCGGTTGGAGTCAGCCCCAGCATTTT	CASSFTGGGWSQPQHF
TRBD1	TRBV18	.	TRBJ2-1	TGTGCCAGCTCCCTAGGACAGGGTTCCTACAATGAGCAGTTCTTC	CASSLGQGSYNEQFF
.	TRBV5-1	.	TRBJ2-5	TGCGCCAGCAGCCCGGGTGGACAGAGCAACCAAGAGACCCAGTACTTC	CASSPGGQSNQETQYF
TRBD1	TRBV3-1/TRBV3-2	once	TRBJ2-6	TGTGCCAGCAGGGCGGGACAGGGGGACTCTGGGGCCAACGTCCTGACTTTC	CASRAGQGDSGANVLTF
.	TRBV28	once	TRBJ1-1	TGTGCCAGCAGACCCGGGACTGGGGCGAACACTGAAGCTTTCTTT	CASRPGTGANTEAFF
.	TRBV29-1	.	TRBJ2-1	TGCAGTGCCGGGATGTATGACGAGCAGTTCTTC	CSAGMYDEQFF
TRBD1	TRBV19	.	TRBJ2-3	TGTGCCAGTAGGCGACGACAGGGATCAGATACGCAGTATTTT	CASRRRQGSDTQYF